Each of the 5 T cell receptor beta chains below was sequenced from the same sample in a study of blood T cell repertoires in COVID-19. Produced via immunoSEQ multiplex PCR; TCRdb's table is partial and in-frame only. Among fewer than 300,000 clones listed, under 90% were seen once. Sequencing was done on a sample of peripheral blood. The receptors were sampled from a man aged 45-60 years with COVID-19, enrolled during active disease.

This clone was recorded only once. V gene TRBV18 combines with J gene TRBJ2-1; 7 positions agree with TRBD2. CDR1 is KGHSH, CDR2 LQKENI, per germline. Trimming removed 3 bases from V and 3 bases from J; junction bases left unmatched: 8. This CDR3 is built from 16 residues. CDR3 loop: CASSPRRREGYNEQFF. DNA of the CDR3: TGTGCCAGCTCACCCAGACGCAGGGAGGGCTACAATGAGCAGTTCTTC.

CDR3 coding DNA: TGTGCCAGTAGGGACAGGGAGATTGAAAAACTGTTTTTT. Amino acids: CASRDREIEKLFF. V and J are TRBV19 and TRBJ1-4; 8 bases are a match to TRBD1. Unmatched junction bases numbered 4, after V lost 6 bases and J lost 7 bases. Germline V CDR1 and CDR2: LNHDA, SQIVND (reference sequence). The CDR3 runs to 13 residues.

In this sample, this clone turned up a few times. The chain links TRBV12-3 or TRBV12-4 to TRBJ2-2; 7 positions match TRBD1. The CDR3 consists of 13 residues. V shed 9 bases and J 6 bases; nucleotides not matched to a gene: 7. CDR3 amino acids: CASNRGGSGELFF. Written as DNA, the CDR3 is TGTGCCAGTAACAGGGGTGGGTCCGGGGAGCTGTTTTTT.

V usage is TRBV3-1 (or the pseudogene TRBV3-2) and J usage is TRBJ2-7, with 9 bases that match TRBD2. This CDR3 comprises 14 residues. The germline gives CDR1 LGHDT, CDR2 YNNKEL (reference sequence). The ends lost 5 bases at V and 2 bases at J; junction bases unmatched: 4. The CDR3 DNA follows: TGTGCCAGCAGCAAGCGGGAGGCACCCTACGAGCAGTACTTC. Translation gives CASSKREAPYEQYF.

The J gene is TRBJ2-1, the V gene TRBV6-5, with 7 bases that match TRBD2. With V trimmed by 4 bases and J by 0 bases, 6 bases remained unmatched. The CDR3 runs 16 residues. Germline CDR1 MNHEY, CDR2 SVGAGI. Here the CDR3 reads CASSWSGGSSYNEQFF. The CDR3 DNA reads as TGTGCCAGCAGTTGGAGTGGCGGGAGCTCCTACAATGAGCAGTTCTTC.